These 18 T cell receptor beta chains were all obtained from the same sample, sequenced in a study of blood T cell repertoires in COVID-19. Some clones are missing from TCRdb's copy, which holds only in-frame ones; the method was immunoSEQ multiplex PCR. This table holds around 270,000 clones, roughly 90% found once. Sequencing used peripheral blood. These receptors all stem from a man aged 40-49 years with acute or convalescent COVID-19.

This sequence joins TRBV6-6 and TRBJ2-3, with 8 bases that match TRBD2. CDR1 and CDR2 from the germline V gene are MNHNY and SVGAGI (reference sequence). The CDR3 consists of 16 residues. V shed 4 bases and J 2 bases; nucleotides not matched to a gene: 8. CDR3 residues: CASSSGTSHLTDTQYF. CDR3 DNA sequence: TGTGCCAGCAGTTCCGGGACTAGTCACCTCACAGATACGCAGTATTTT.

CDR3 residues: CASSPNLVGTGADEQYF. The CDR3 nucleotides are TGTGCCAGCAGCCCCAACTTGGTCGGGACAGGGGCCGACGAGCAGTACTTC. The chain is built from TRBV4-2 and TRBJ2-7; 10 nucleotides agree with TRBD1. CDR1 and CDR2 (germline): LGHNA, YNFKEQ. The trim removed 4 bases at V and 5 bases at J, leaving 14 bases unmatched. CDR3 length: 17 residues.

The chain is built from TRBV28 and TRBJ1-1, with 7 bases matching TRBD1. Germline loops: CDR1 MDHEN, CDR2 SYDVKM. V gave up 4 bases and J gave up 9 bases; unmatched junction bases: 14. The CDR3 is 15 residues long. Here the CDR3 reads CASSSIQGGAEQAFF. CDR3 DNA: TGTGCCAGCAGTTCGATTCAGGGGGGCGCGGAACAAGCTTTCTTT.

The gene calls are TRBV6-2 or TRBV6-3 and TRBJ2-1, with D perhaps TRBD2 (5 bases). Germline values: CDR1 MNHEY, CDR2 SVGEGT. Trimming removed 6 bases at V and 7 bases at J, with 10 bases between. This CDR3 has 12 residues. CDR3 region: CASSPWRNEQFF. Written as DNA, the CDR3 is TGTGCCAGCAGCCCCTGGAGGAATGAGCAGTTCTTC.

This chain uses TRBV5-5 with TRBJ2-3, with 10 bases fitting TRBD1. Germline loops: CDR1 SGHKS, CDR2 YYEKEE (reference sequence). The trim removed 4 bases at V and 4 bases at J, leaving 12 bases unmatched. The CDR3 consists of 17 residues. For the CDR3, the DNA is TGTGCCAGCAGCGCAGCGACCGGGACAGGGGTCTCAGATACGCAGTATTTT. Translating it yields CASSAATGTGVSDTQYF.

This sequence joins TRBV13 and TRBJ2-2, with a tentative D call TRBD1 (6 bases). Germline CDR1 PRHDT, CDR2 FYEKMQ (reference sequence). V lost 1 base, J lost 4 bases, and 7 bases lay in between. The CDR3 covers 14 residues. The CDR3 protein is CASSLDRATGELFF. For the CDR3, the DNA is TGTGCCAGCAGCTTAGACAGGGCCACCGGGGAGCTGTTTTTT. Looking up the rest from reference TRBV13 and TRBJ2-2 gives the full variable domain: AAGVIQSPRHLIKEKRETATLKCYPIPRHDTVYWYQQGPGQDPQFLISFYEKMQSDKGSIPDRFSAQQFSDYHSELNMSSLELGDSALYFCASSLDRATGELFFGEGSRLTVL.

The chain carries TRBV12-5 and TRBJ2-2, with 12 nucleotides matching TRBD2. Germline CDR1 is LGHNT and CDR2 is FRNRAP. V lost 4 bases, J lost 6 bases, and 3 bases stayed unmatched. There are 15 residues in the CDR3. The chain's CDR3 is CASGSRLAGAGELFF. The CDR3 coding sequence is TGTGCTAGTGGTTCGAGACTAGCGGGAGCCGGGGAGCTGTTTTTT.

The chain recombines TRBV12-5 with TRBJ1-6; the D is unclear. V was clipped by 3 bases and J by 7 bases, with 10 bases between them. Germline V gene data show CDR1 as LGHNT and CDR2 as FRNRAP. CDR3 size: 14 residues. CDR3 nucleotide sequence: TGTGCTAGTGGTTTAGAGGGTACCAATTCACCCCTCCACTTT. Its protein is CASGLEGTNSPLHF.

This rearrangement joins TRBV5-1 to TRBJ2-3, with D perhaps matching TRBD1 (5 bases). In germline, CDR1 is SGHRS, CDR2 YFSETQ. This CDR3 contains 16 residues. V gave up 1 base and J gave up 5 bases, with 17 bases separating them. The CDR3: CASSLSLSKGKDTQYF. DNA for the CDR3: TGCGCCAGCAGCTTGTCACTGAGTAAGGGGAAAGATACGCAGTATTTT.

This clone showed up just once. J is TRBJ2-7 and V is TRBV7-2, with D tentatively TRBD2 (6 bases). V lost 5 bases and J lost 0, with 11 bases in between. The CDR3 sequence is 14 residues long. Germline CDR1 SGHTA, CDR2 FQGNSA. The CDR3 region is CASSRSGFSYEQYF. The CDR3 nucleotides read TGTGCCAGCAGCCGTAGCGGTTTCTCCTACGAGCAGTACTTC.

With respect to this clone: The sample contains more than one DNA sequence encoding this CDR3. The V and J genes are TRBV10-3 and TRBJ1-5, with 12 bases aligning to TRBD1. The V gene end was trimmed by 4 bases and the J gene end by 5 bases; junction bases not matched to a gene: 3. Per the germline V gene, CDR1 is ENHRY and CDR2 is SYGVKD. This CDR3 has 15 amino acids. CDR3 nucleotide sequence: TGTGCCATCAGTGTAGGGACAGGGGGCGATCAGCCCCAGCATTTT. Protein: CAISVGTGGDQPQHF.

V usage is TRBV7-9 and J usage is TRBJ2-3, with TRBD2 matching over 14 bases. Germline V gene lookup returns CDR1 SEHNR and CDR2 FQNEAQ (reference sequence). The CDR3 loop spans 15 amino acids. J was trimmed by 0 bases and V by 10 bases; bases with no gene match: 3. The DNA of the CDR3 is TGTGCCATGGGGACTAGCGGGGGAAGCACAGATACGCAGTATTTT. Translation: CAMGTSGGSTDTQYF.

The chain carries TRBV5-6 and TRBJ1-2; D gene uncertain. V was shortened by 0 bases and J by 4 bases, with 7 bases between the two germline ends. The germline V gene has CDR1 SGHDT and CDR2 YYEEEE. The CDR3 consists of 13 residues. CDR3 residues: CASSLGQVYGYTF. The DNA for the CDR3 is TGTGCCAGCAGCTTGGGACAAGTCTATGGCTACACCTTC.

The gene calls are TRBV10-3 and TRBJ2-3; the D is unclear. This CDR3 region has 16 residues. V shed 0 bases and J shed 2 bases, with 12 bases lying between them. The germline gives CDR1 ENHRY, CDR2 SYGVKD. This chain's CDR3 is CAISESTGTHTDTQYF. In nucleotides, the CDR3 is TGTGCCATCAGTGAGTCCACCGGTACTCACACAGATACGCAGTATTTT.

This clone was seen only once. Other nucleotide sequences in the sample specify the same CDR3. The V gene is TRBV12-3 or TRBV12-4, the J gene TRBJ1-1, with D hard to call. The CDR3 runs to 12 residues. Trimming left V 2 bases short and J 5 bases short, with 6 bases between. CDR3 nucleotide sequence: TGTGCCAGCAGTTTAAGCGGAACTGAAGCTTTCTTT. Translated, it gives CASSLSGTEAFF.

The CDR3 DNA is TGTGCTAGTGGTTTGGACTACCGACAGGGGCCCACTGAAGCTTTCTTT. This translates into CASGLDYRQGPTEAFF. This chain links TRBV12-5 with TRBJ1-1, with 8 bases identical to TRBD1. This CDR3 is built from 16 residues. The germline CDR1 and CDR2 sequences are LGHNT and FRNRAP. Losses at the gene ends were 1 base for V and 4 bases for J; bases not matched to a gene: 8.

This chain uses TRBV5-1 with TRBJ2-7; the match to TRBD1 covers 7 bases. This CDR3 region has 15 residues. The V and J ends lost 4 bases and 4 bases, in that order; junction bases with no gene match: 11. CDR1 is SGHRS and CDR2 is YFSETQ in the germline V gene. DNA for the CDR3: TGCGCCAGCAGCCAGGGGGACACTGAAGGGTACGAGCAGTACTTC. It encodes CASSQGDTEGYEQYF.

This clone was seen a few times. This chain joins TRBV3-1 (or the pseudogene TRBV3-2) and TRBJ2-7, with 9 bases lining up with TRBD1. Trimming took 3 bases from V and 0 from J; bases not matched to a gene: 6. The CDR3 extends over 16 amino acids. CDR1 LGHDT and CDR2 YNNKEL come from the germline V gene (reference sequence). CDR3 in DNA: TGTGCCAGCAGCCATCCCGGGACAGGGAGCTCCTACGAGCAGTACTTC. Translating gives CASSHPGTGSSYEQYF.